This TCR beta chain was captured by sequencing in a study of cytomegalovirus exposure and HLA in healthy donors. The PCR had 60 Vbeta and 13 Jbeta primers. Repertoires were generated with immunoSEQ multiplex PCR, while TCRdb's copy carries only in-frame clones and drops some. The profile shows 150,000 or so clones, around four fifths of them singletons. Study results and caveats: In vitro experiments confirmed that a few CMV-associated chains were specific for CMV antigens. Immune exposure was documented only through CMV serostatus. A few V segments could not be told apart, such as TRBV6-2 and TRBV6-3, and were left out.

In the case of this clone: What it recognizes is unknown.

The CDR3 contains 17 residues. J was trimmed by 4 bases and V by 6 bases; bases with no gene match: 12. Germline-derived CDR1 and CDR2 are SEHNR and FQNEAQ (reference sequence). This clonotype was obtained from a man between 18 and 35 years old in good health and CMV-seronegative. V gene TRBV7-9 combines with J gene TRBJ1-1, with 12 bases lining up with TRBD1. The sample comprised PBMCs. CDR3 coding DNA: TGTGCCAGCAGTCATACCGGGACAGGGGGCAAGGGCACTGAAGCTTTCTTT. Protein sequence: CASSHTGTGGKGTEAFF.